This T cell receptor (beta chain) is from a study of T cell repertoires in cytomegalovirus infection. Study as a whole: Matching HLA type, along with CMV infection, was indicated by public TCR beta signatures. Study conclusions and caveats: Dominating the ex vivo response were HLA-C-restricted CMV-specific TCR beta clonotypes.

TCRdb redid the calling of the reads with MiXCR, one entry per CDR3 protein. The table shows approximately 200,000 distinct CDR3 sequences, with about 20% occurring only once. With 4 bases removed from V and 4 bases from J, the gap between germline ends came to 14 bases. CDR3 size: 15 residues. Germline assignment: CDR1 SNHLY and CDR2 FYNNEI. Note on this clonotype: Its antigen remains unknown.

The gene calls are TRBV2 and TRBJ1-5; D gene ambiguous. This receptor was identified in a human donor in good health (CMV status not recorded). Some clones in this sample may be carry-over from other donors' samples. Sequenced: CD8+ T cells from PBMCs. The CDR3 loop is CASSGFLGENQPQHF. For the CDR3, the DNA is TGTGCCAGCAGTGGTTTTCTCGGAGAGAATCAGCCCCAGCATTTT.